A single sample gave rise to the 23 T cell receptor beta chains below, sequenced in a study of identical twins. TCRdb reprocessed the 5' RACE reads with MiXCR, giving one entry per CDR3 protein. The sample records fewer than 500,000 distinct CDR3 sequences, roughly an eighth being singletons. A further study also used this sample, focusing on yellow fever vaccine responses in identical twins.

The sample consisted of CD4+ T cells sorted from blood. The receptors derive from a woman aged 18-30 years in good health.

This clonotype appeared many times. The rearrangement joins TRBV27 to TRBJ2-7, with D perhaps given as TRBD1 or TRBD2 (5 bases each). The CDR3 contains 16 residues. Between the trimmed V and J ends, which lost 1 base and 2 bases, there was a span of 15 bases. Germline CDR1 MNHEY, CDR2 SMNVEV (reference sequence). In DNA form, the CDR3 reads TGTGCCAGCAGTTTATGGGGGAGCATAGCTCCCTACGAGCAGTACTTC. It encodes CASSLWGSIAPYEQYF.

The genes are TRBV6-2 or TRBV6-3 and TRBJ2-5, with 9 bases aligning to TRBD2. CDR1 MNHEY and CDR2 SVGEGT come from the germline V gene. Germline trimming cut 7 bases from V and 5 bases from J; bases unmatched to any gene: 11. The CDR3 sequence is 15 residues long. DNA of the CDR3: TGTGCCAGCACCCCGAGTCCAGCGGGAGGCGAGACCCAGTACTTC. Translated, it gives CASTPSPAGGETQYF.

The chain carries TRBV18 and TRBJ2-3; D remains ambiguous. Germline lookup yields CDR1 KGHSH and CDR2 LQKENI. This CDR3 contains 13 residues. Between the trimmed V and J ends, which lost 5 bases and 0 bases, there was a span of 6 bases. The chain's CDR3 is CASSTYSTDTQYF. In nucleotides, the CDR3 is TGTGCCAGCTCAACATATAGCACAGATACGCAGTATTTT.

This clonotype appeared a few times. The genes are TRBV20-1 and TRBJ2-3, with TRBD2 matching 9 bases. The CDR3 totals 15 residues. The V gene's germline CDR1 is DFQATT and CDR2 SNEGSKA (reference sequence). V gave up 7 bases and J gave up 1 base; unmatched junction bases: 9. This CDR3 is CSGVSSGARTDTQYF. The CDR3 nucleotides read TGCAGTGGAGTTTCTAGCGGGGCCCGCACAGATACGCAGTATTTT.

This clonotype has only a few counts. The chain employs TRBV5-6 and TRBJ1-5; 11 bases fit TRBD1. The V and J ends lost 4 bases and 4 bases, in that order; junction bases with no gene match: 7. The CDR3 is 16 amino acids. The germline V gene encodes CDR1 SGHDT and CDR2 YYEEEE. In nucleotides, the CDR3 is TGTGCCAGCAGCGACGGAGGACAGGGGGCAAATCAGCCCCAGCATTTT. Its translation is CASSDGGQGANQPQHF. The entire variable domain, with the rest obtained from reference TRBV5-6 and TRBJ1-5, is as follows: DAGVTQSPTHLIKTRGQQVTLRCSPKSGHDTVSWYQQALGQGPQFIFQYYEEEERQRGNFPDRFSGHQFPNYSSELNVNALLLGDSALYLCASSDGGQGANQPQHFGDGTRLSIL.

This clonotype was recorded a few times. This chain connects TRBV2 to TRBJ1-5; D not resolved. The CDR3 sequence is 14 residues long. The germline gives CDR1 SNHLY, CDR2 FYNNEI. The V end was cut by 1 base, the J end by 2 bases, with 6 bases between. The CDR3 spells CASSEDRGNQPQHF. The CDR3 coding sequence is TGTGCCAGCAGTGAAGATCGGGGCAATCAGCCCCAGCATTTT.

This clonotype was counted only a few times. The chain joins TRBV4-1 to TRBJ2-1; 8 bases are shared with TRBD2. CDR3 size: 15 residues. Looked up from germline, CDR1 is MGHRA and CDR2 is YSYEKL. V dropped 4 bases and J dropped 5; count of bases not matched to a gene: 7. The CDR3 nucleotides read TGCGCCAGCAGCCGCGGGACTAGGGTAGACAATGAGCAGTTCTTC. It translates to CASSRGTRVDNEQFF.

V usage is TRBV28 and J usage is TRBJ2-7; tentatively, D is TRBD1 or TRBD2 (5 bases each). The CDR3 totals 15 residues. Germline-derived CDR1 and CDR2 are MDHEN and SYDVKM. Trimming took 8 bases from V and 0 from J, leaving 17 bases between them. The CDR3 spells CASGQGATNSYEQYF. The CDR3 bases are TGTGCCAGCGGCCAGGGAGCCACAAACTCCTACGAGCAGTACTTC.

This chain links TRBV11-2 with TRBJ2-7; no reliable D call. The CDR3 contains 15 residues. CDR1 and CDR2 from the germline V gene are SGHAT and FQNNGV. V lost 4 bases and J lost 2, with 15 bases in between. The CDR3 DNA reads as TGTGCCAGCAGCTCCCACCGGGCAGTCCCCTACGAGCAGTACTTC. Translation gives CASSSHRAVPYEQYF.

This rearrangement joins TRBV18 to TRBJ1-1; no reliable D call. V was trimmed by 2 bases and J by 5 bases, leaving 15 bases between them. CDR1 and CDR2 from the germline V gene are KGHSH and LQKENI. This CDR3 is 15 amino acids long. The CDR3 is CASSPNIQRGTEAFF. Written as DNA, the CDR3 is TGTGCCAGCTCACCAAATATACAGCGGGGAACTGAAGCTTTCTTT.

The chain has TRBV6-1 and TRBJ1-2; D is ambiguous. Germline V gene data show CDR1 as MNHNS and CDR2 as SASEGT. This CDR3 comprises 14 residues. V was shortened by 5 bases and J by 2 bases, with 12 bases between the two germline ends. The CDR3 region is CASSPWLANYGYTF. CDR3 nucleotide sequence: TGTGCCAGCAGTCCGTGGTTAGCGAACTATGGCTACACCTTC.

V and J are TRBV3-1 and TRBJ2-7; D unclear. Germline-derived CDR1 and CDR2 are LGHDT and YNNKEL (reference sequence). The CDR3 covers 13 residues. Trimming removed 2 bases from V and 5 bases from J, with 10 bases in between. CDR3 region: CASSQRGLNEQYF. CDR3 coding DNA: TGTGCCAGCAGCCAAAGAGGCTTAAACGAGCAGTACTTC.

In regard to this clonotype: A clone one base away is much larger, so this may be a read error. The final CDR3 position lacks the conserved phenylalanine or tryptophan, pointing to a likely read error. This chain uses TRBV12-3 or TRBV12-4 with TRBJ2-3, with unresolved D. The CDR3 extends over 15 amino acids. V lost 2 bases, J lost 4 bases, and 13 bases lay in between. Here the CDR3 reads CASSLLRQSSDTQYI. CDR3 DNA sequence: TGTGCCAGCAGTTTATTGAGGCAGTCGTCAGATACGCAGTATATT.

Many counts were recorded for this clonotype. V and J are TRBV12-3 or TRBV12-4 and TRBJ2-5; 9 bases are a match to TRBD1. The CDR3 is made up of 14 amino acids. J gave up 5 bases and V 5 bases, and 6 bases lay outside the gene matches. The CDR3, as DNA: TGTGCCAGCAGTACAGGGGGCAAGAGGGAGACCCAGTACTTC. Translated, it gives CASSTGGKRETQYF.

There are a few counts of this clonotype. The V and J genes are TRBV18 and TRBJ2-4; 7 bases map to TRBD2. The germline gives CDR1 KGHSH, CDR2 LQKENI. V lost 6 bases, J lost 13 bases, and 15 bases stayed unmatched. CDR3 length: 14 residues. CDR3 loop: CASSPFREAVDQYF. Here the CDR3 DNA reads TGTGCCAGCTCCCCCTTCCGGGAGGCCGTAGACCAGTACTTC. Filled out from reference TRBV18 and TRBJ2-4, the complete variable domain reads NAGVMQNPRHLVRRRGQEARLRCSPMKGHSHVYWYRQLPEEGLKFMVYLQKENIIDESGMPKERFSAEFPKEGPSILRIQQVVRGDSAAYFCASSPFREAVDQYFGAGTRLSVL.

This clonotype was recorded many times. This sequence joins TRBV10-3 and TRBJ2-3, with D perhaps given as TRBD1 or TRBD2 (5 bases each). Trimming stripped 11 bases from V and 6 bases from J, with 18 bases between. The CDR3 consists of 13 residues. Germline V gene sequence: CDR1 ENHRY, CDR2 SYGVKD. The CDR3 reads CAVEREGTDTQYF. For the CDR3, the DNA is TGTGCCGTCGAACGCGAGGGGACCGATACGCAGTATTTT.

The rearrangement joins TRBV29-1 to TRBJ2-1; the match to TRBD2 covers 13 bases. The CDR3 has 19 residues. J lost 0 bases, V lost 2 bases, and 10 bases had no gene match. Germline V lookup: CDR1 SQVTM, CDR2 ANQGSEA. The CDR3 here is CSVERTSGGRRSSYNEQFF. The CDR3 region has the DNA TGCAGCGTTGAAAGGACTAGCGGGGGTCGACGAAGCTCCTACAATGAGCAGTTCTTC.

This clonotype was seen at least ten times. The V gene is TRBV5-1, the J gene TRBJ1-2, with D maybe TRBD1 (5 bases). Trimming pared 3 bases from V and 7 bases from J, leaving 13 bases between. The CDR3 loop spans 13 amino acids. CDR1 and CDR2 from the germline V gene are SGHRS and YFSETQ. CDR3 nucleotide sequence: TGCGCCAGCAGCTCACAGGAGGCGGCTGGCTACACCTTC. Protein sequence: CASSSQEAAGYTF.

There are many counts of this clonotype. V and J are TRBV29-1 and TRBJ2-1; D possibly corresponds to TRBD1 (5 bases). This CDR3 has 14 residues. V gave up 5 bases and J gave up 9 bases, with 20 bases separating them. Germline values: CDR1 SQVTM, CDR2 ANQGSEA. DNA of the CDR3: TGCAGCGTTTCCCAGGGTATGTCTACAAGTGAGCAGTTCTTC. This encodes CSVSQGMSTSEQFF.

The chain employs TRBV10-2 and TRBJ2-1; 12 bases agree with TRBD1. V lost 8 bases and J lost 4; bases outside the gene matches: 6. Germline CDR1 WSHSY, CDR2 SAAADI. CDR3 length equals 15 residues. CDR3 sequence: CASGRDRGPYNEQFF. The CDR3 DNA is TGCGCCAGCGGGAGGGACAGGGGGCCGTACAATGAGCAGTTCTTC.

This clonotype appeared a few times. This chain connects TRBV20-1 to TRBJ2-1, with no clear D. From germline, CDR1 is DFQATT and CDR2 SNEGSKA (reference sequence). Trimming shortened V by 1 base and J by 8 bases, and 9 bases separated the two germline ends. The CDR3 length is 12 residues. The CDR3 reads CSARASVDEQFF. The CDR3 nucleotides are TGCAGTGCTAGAGCGTCGGTGGATGAGCAGTTCTTC.

The chain employs TRBV5-1 and TRBJ2-5; D is unresolved. This CDR3 comprises 14 residues. The germline V gene has CDR1 SGHRS and CDR2 YFSETQ. Trimming stripped 2 bases from V and 0 bases from J, with 8 bases between. CDR3 in amino acids: CASSLFGDQETQYF. Here the CDR3 DNA reads TGCGCCAGCAGCTTATTTGGGGACCAAGAGACCCAGTACTTC.

The chain uses TRBV19 and TRBJ2-2; TRBD2 matches at 11 bases. Germline assignment: CDR1 LNHDA and CDR2 SQIVND (reference sequence). V trimming: 4 bases; J trimming: 2 bases; junction bases outside the gene matches: 6. This CDR3 comprises 17 residues. In DNA, the CDR3 is TGTGCCAGTAGTACCGGGACTAGCGGCGGTAACACCGGGGAGCTGTTTTTT. This translates into CASSTGTSGGNTGELFF.